This T cell receptor beta chain stems from a study of identical twins. Points from the study as a whole: Within cord blood, abundant beta clonotypes carried fewer insertions, but memory repertoires showed no such trend.

Each CDR3 protein gets one entry after TCRdb re-called the 5' RACE reads with MiXCR. The table shows under 300,000 distinct CDR3 sequences, with about 8% occurring only once. V lost 8 bases and J lost 5, with 7 bases in between. Germline V CDR1 and CDR2: KGHSH, LQKENI. This CDR3 has 11 amino acids. This clonotype was recorded a few times. Antigen: not known. In addition, the sample was reused for a study of yellow fever vaccine responses in identical twins.

Material: CD8+ T cells sorted from blood. The chain employs TRBV18 and TRBJ2-1; D call uncertain. The sequence was obtained from a woman aged 18-29 years in good health. The CDR3 nucleotides are TGTGCCAGCCCCGCGGACAATGAGCAGTTCTTC. It yields the protein CASPADNEQFF.